Reported below is one T cell receptor beta chain. Its specificity is unknown. Expansion with viral peptide pools was applied to antigen-specific CD4+ T cells by the ViraFEST assay prior to sequencing. Researchers isolated CD4+ T cells once approximately eleven days of culture had elapsed. Participants were given two doses of BNT162b2 or mRNA-1273 vaccine. The data originate from a study of vaccination effects on CD4 cells after COVID-19. For the study at large: Post-vaccine draws lagged the second dose by a median of 72 days.

Assay used: immunoSEQ multiplex PCR; TCRdb lists only in-frame clones, some missing. There are 30,000 or so clones in the sample; around 67% occur only once, and roughly 10% lies in the top ten. V gave up 4 bases and J gave up 3 bases, with 16 bases separating them. CDR3 length: 15 residues. CDR1 is SGHRS and CDR2 is YFSETQ in the germline V gene. This material consisted of CD4+ T cells from PBMCs cultured with HCoV-NL63 spike peptides, taken after COVID-19 vaccination. This sequence originates from a human donor who received a COVID-19 vaccine. V is TRBV5-1 and J is TRBJ1-2; D possibly corresponds to TRBD1 (5 bases). The CDR3 bases are TGCGCCAGCAGCCCGGGACTCCTAGGGGACTATGGCTACACCTTC. Its translation is CASSPGLLGDYGYTF.